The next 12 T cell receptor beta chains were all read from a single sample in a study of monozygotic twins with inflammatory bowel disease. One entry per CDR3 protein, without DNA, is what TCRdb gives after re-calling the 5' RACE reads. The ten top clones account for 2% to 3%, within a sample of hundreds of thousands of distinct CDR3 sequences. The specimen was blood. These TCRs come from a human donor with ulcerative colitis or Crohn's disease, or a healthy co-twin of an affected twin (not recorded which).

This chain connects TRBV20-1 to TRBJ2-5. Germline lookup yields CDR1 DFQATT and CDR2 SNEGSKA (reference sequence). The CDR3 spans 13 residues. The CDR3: CSIGSQIKETQYF.

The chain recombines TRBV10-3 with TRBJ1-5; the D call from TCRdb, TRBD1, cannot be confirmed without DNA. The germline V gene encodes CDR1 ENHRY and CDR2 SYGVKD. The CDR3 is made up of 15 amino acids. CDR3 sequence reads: CAISPTGLLNQPQHF.

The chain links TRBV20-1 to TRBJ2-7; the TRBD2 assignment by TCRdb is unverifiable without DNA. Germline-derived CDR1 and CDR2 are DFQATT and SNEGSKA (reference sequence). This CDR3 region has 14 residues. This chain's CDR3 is CSAQRSSGSYEQYF.

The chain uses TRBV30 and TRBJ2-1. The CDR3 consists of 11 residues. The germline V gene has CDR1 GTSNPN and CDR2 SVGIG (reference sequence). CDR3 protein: CAYDLYNEQFF.

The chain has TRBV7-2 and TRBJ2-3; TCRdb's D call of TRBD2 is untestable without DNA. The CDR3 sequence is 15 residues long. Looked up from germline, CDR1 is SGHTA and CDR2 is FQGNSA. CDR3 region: CASSLDGRSTDTQYF.

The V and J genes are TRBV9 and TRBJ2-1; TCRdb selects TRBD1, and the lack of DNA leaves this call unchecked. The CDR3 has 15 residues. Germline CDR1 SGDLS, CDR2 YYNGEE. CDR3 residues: CASSLRDRVNNEQFF.

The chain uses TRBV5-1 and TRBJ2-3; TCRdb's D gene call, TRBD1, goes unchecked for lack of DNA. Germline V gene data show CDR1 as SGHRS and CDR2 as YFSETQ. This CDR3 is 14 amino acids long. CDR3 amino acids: CASSRQNWRDTQYF.

CDR3 sequence: CASSLEEGPTEAFF. The chain links TRBV4-1 to TRBJ1-1. Germline lookup yields CDR1 MGHRA and CDR2 YSYEKL. There are 14 residues in the CDR3.

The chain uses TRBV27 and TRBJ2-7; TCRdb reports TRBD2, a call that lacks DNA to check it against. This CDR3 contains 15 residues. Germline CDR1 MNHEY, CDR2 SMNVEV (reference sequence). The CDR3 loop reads CASSWERGGNYEQYF.

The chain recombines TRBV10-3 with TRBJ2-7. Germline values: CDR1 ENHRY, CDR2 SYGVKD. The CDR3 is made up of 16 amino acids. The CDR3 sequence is CAISVTRNRSSYEQYF.

The CDR3 reads CASSIQGSSNEKLFF. This chain uses TRBV6-5 with TRBJ1-4; TCRdb calls TRBD1, which cannot be checked without DNA. The CDR3 has 15 residues. Germline values: CDR1 MNHEY, CDR2 SVGAGI.

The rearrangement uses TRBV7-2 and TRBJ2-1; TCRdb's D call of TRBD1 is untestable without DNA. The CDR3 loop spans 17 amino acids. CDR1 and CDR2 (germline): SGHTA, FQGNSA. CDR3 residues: CASSRAAGQGSYNEQFF.